Each of the 18 T cell receptor beta chains below was sequenced from the same sample in a study of shared clonotypes between healthy human individuals. Profiled with immunoSEQ multiplex PCR; TCRdb holds only in-frame clones, not every one. The data contain about 380,000 clones, 96% of them singletons. Sequenced: memory CD8+ T cells sorted from blood. Specified subset: CD45RO+ cells pooled with CCR7-negative TemRA cells. The receptors originated from a man aged 25-45 years in good health.

The CDR3 DNA reads TGTGCCAGTAGTACTGACAGGGGAAACTATGGCTACACCTTC. Translating it yields CASSTDRGNYGYTF. The genes are TRBV19 and TRBJ1-2, with TRBD1 matching over 8 bases. The germline gives CDR1 LNHDA, CDR2 SQIVND (reference sequence). V was pared by 4 bases and J by 2 bases, with 3 bases of the junction left unmatched. The CDR3 runs to 14 residues.

V usage is TRBV4-1 and J usage is TRBJ1-4; a weak D match, TRBD1 (5 bases). The germline gives CDR1 MGHRA, CDR2 YSYEKL. V was shortened by 8 bases and J by 0 bases, with 10 bases between the two germline ends. This CDR3 region has 14 residues. CDR3 loop: CASGAGATNEKLFF. For the CDR3, the DNA is TGCGCCAGCGGGGCGGGTGCAACTAATGAAAAACTGTTTTTT.

The rearrangement joins TRBV10-2 to TRBJ2-1; TRBD2 matches at 12 bases. The V gene's germline CDR1 is WSHSY and CDR2 SAAADI. With V trimmed by 8 bases and J by 5 bases, 4 bases remained unmatched. The CDR3 spans 14 residues. The CDR3 region is CASGGLAGNNEQFF. The CDR3 DNA reads as TGCGCCAGCGGCGGACTAGCGGGAAACAATGAGCAGTTCTTC.

This chain uses TRBV5-5 with TRBJ2-3; TRBD2 might be the D (5 bases). Trimming pared 2 bases from V and 1 base from J, leaving 11 bases between. The length of the CDR3 is 15 residues. The V gene's germline CDR1 is SGHKS and CDR2 YYEKEE (reference sequence). The CDR3 sequence is CASSFGSRGTDTQYF. DNA for the CDR3: TGTGCCAGCAGCTTTGGGAGTAGGGGCACAGATACGCAGTATTTT. The full variable domain, with the rest looked up from reference TRBV5-5 and TRBJ2-3, is DAGVTQSPTHLIKTRGQQVTLRCSPISGHKSVSWYQQVLGQGPQFIFQYYEKEERGRGNFPDRFSARQFPNYSSELNVNALLLGDSALYLCASSFGSRGTDTQYFGPGTRLTVL.

The chain carries TRBV7-9 and TRBJ2-1, with D perhaps TRBD2 (6 bases). The germline gives CDR1 SEHNR, CDR2 FQNEAQ (reference sequence). The CDR3 has 13 amino acids. Trimming took off 3 bases at V and 4 bases at J, with 7 bases between the two ends. The CDR3 coding sequence is TGTGCCAGCAGCTTCCGGGAGTACAATGAGCAGTTCTTC. Protein sequence: CASSFREYNEQFF. Together with reference TRBV7-9 and TRBJ2-1, the CDR3 gives the full variable domain: DTGVSQNPRHKITKRGQNVTFRCDPISEHNRLYWYRQTLGQGPEFLTYFQNEAQLEKSRLLSDRFSAERPKGSFSTLEIQRTEQGDSAMYLCASSFREYNEQFFGPGTRLTVL.

The chain employs TRBV9 and TRBJ2-5; D is unclear. CDR1 is SGDLS, CDR2 YYNGEE, per germline. With 4 bases removed from V and 2 bases from J, the gap between germline ends came to 9 bases. The CDR3 runs to 13 residues. CDR3 residues: CASSSSRQETQYF. The DNA for the CDR3 is TGTGCCAGCAGCTCCTCGAGGCAAGAGACCCAGTACTTC.

The chain employs TRBV5-1 and TRBJ2-7, with D possibly matching TRBD1 (6 bases). The V and J ends lost 0 bases and 4 bases respectively, with 8 bases between them. CDR1 is SGHRS, CDR2 YFSETQ, per germline. The CDR3 is 13 residues long. In nucleotides, the CDR3 is TGCGCCAGCAGCTTGGTCGGGACATACGAGCAGTACTTC. It translates to CASSLVGTYEQYF.

This clone came up a few times. This sequence joins TRBV7-9 and TRBJ2-5, with unresolved D. Germline V CDR1 and CDR2: SEHNR, FQNEAQ (reference sequence). V was trimmed by 1 base and J by 9 bases, leaving 12 bases between them. The CDR3 sequence is 13 residues long. The CDR3 sequence: CASSLDYLWPQYF. The DNA for the CDR3 is TGTGCCAGCAGCTTAGACTATCTGTGGCCCCAGTACTTC.

Written as DNA, the CDR3 is TGTGCCAGCAGCTTAAAAGGGGGAGGTGTGGGAGAGCAGTACTTC. Encoded protein: CASSLKGGGVGEQYF. The chain recombines TRBV7-2 with TRBJ2-7, with D possibly being TRBD1 or TRBD2 (6 bases each). Germline CDR1 is SGHTA and CDR2 is FQGNSA. The CDR3 totals 15 residues. Trimming stripped 2 bases from V and 7 bases from J, with 18 bases between.

The chain employs TRBV30 and TRBJ2-2; D is undetermined. Per the germline V gene, CDR1 is GTSNPN and CDR2 is SVGIG (reference sequence). The CDR3 consists of 15 residues. The ends were cut back, 3 bases at V and 4 bases at J, with 15 bases in the middle. Here the CDR3 DNA reads TGTGCCTGGAGCGCATTAACGGGCTTCACCGGGGAGCTGTTTTTT. It encodes CAWSALTGFTGELFF.

Only one count was recorded for this clone. V gene TRBV6-5 combines with J gene TRBJ2-3, with D possibly TRBD2 on 6 matching bases. CDR1 is MNHEY and CDR2 is SVGAGI in the germline V gene. The CDR3 consists of 15 residues. The V end lost 2 bases, the J end lost 3 bases, and 12 bases lay between the germline ends. CDR3 residues: CASSYEAGFTDTQYF. The CDR3 DNA reads TGTGCCAGCAGTTACGAGGCGGGATTTACAGATACGCAGTATTTT.

The chain combines TRBV19 with TRBJ2-2; D is uncertain. The germline V and J ends were trimmed by 3 bases and 1 base, with 6 bases remaining between them. Germline V gene sequence: CDR1 LNHDA, CDR2 SQIVND (reference sequence). CDR3 length equals 14 residues. The CDR3 sequence: CASSISGNTGELFF. CDR3 bases: TGTGCCAGTAGTATCTCGGGGAACACCGGGGAGCTGTTTTTT.

The chain joins TRBV9 to TRBJ1-3; 7 bases map to TRBD1. The junction had 7 bases not matched to a gene; V was cut back by 3 bases and J by 4 bases. The CDR3 covers 15 residues. The germline gives CDR1 SGDLS, CDR2 YYNGEE. CDR3 nucleotides: TGTGCCAGCAGCGGACAGGGTCCCGGAGGAAACACCATATATTTT. Its translation is CASSGQGPGGNTIYF.

CDR3 DNA: TGTGCCAGTAGTATGACAGGGGGTGGCAATCAGCCCCAGCATTTT. It specifies CASSMTGGGNQPQHF. The genes are TRBV19 and TRBJ1-5; 9 bases agree with TRBD1. Per germline, CDR1 LNHDA and CDR2 SQIVND (reference sequence). The CDR3 length is 15 residues. The J segment lost 2 bases and the V segment lost 3 bases, leaving 2 bases of the junction unmatched.

This chain connects TRBV7-9 to TRBJ2-3; 8 positions match TRBD2. V gave up 2 bases and J gave up 2 bases; unmatched junction bases: 9. The CDR3 is made up of 17 amino acids. The germline gives CDR1 SEHNR, CDR2 FQNEAQ (reference sequence). The CDR3 loop reads CASSLYTGGMYTDTQYF. In DNA form, the CDR3 reads TGTGCCAGCAGCTTATACACGGGAGGGATGTACACAGATACGCAGTATTTT.

This chain links TRBV27 with TRBJ1-5; tentative D call: TRBD1 (5 bases). The CDR3 is 12 residues long. The V and J ends lost 3 bases and 7 bases respectively, with 7 bases between them. Germline V gives CDR1 MNHEY, CDR2 SMNVEV (reference sequence). In nucleotides, the CDR3 is TGTGCCAGCAGTTTCTGGGGGCAGCCCCAGCATTTT. It is translated as CASSFWGQPQHF.

The V and J genes are TRBV7-2 and TRBJ2-3; TRBD2 matches at 11 bases. Germline CDR1 is SGHTA and CDR2 is FQGNSA. V lost 8 bases to trimming and J lost 4 bases; unmatched junction nucleotides: 8. CDR3 length: 15 amino acids. Here the CDR3 reads CASGKLAGGPDTQYF. DNA of the CDR3: TGTGCCAGCGGCAAGTTAGCGGGAGGGCCAGATACGCAGTATTTT.

The CDR3 loop reads CASSLSPVTDTQYF. The CDR3 bases are TGTGCCAGCAGCTTATCTCCGGTCACAGATACGCAGTATTTT. This rearrangement joins TRBV7-2 to TRBJ2-3; no reliable D call. Looked up from germline, CDR1 is SGHTA and CDR2 is FQGNSA. CDR3 size: 14 residues. V was pared by 2 bases and J by 2 bases, with 8 bases between.